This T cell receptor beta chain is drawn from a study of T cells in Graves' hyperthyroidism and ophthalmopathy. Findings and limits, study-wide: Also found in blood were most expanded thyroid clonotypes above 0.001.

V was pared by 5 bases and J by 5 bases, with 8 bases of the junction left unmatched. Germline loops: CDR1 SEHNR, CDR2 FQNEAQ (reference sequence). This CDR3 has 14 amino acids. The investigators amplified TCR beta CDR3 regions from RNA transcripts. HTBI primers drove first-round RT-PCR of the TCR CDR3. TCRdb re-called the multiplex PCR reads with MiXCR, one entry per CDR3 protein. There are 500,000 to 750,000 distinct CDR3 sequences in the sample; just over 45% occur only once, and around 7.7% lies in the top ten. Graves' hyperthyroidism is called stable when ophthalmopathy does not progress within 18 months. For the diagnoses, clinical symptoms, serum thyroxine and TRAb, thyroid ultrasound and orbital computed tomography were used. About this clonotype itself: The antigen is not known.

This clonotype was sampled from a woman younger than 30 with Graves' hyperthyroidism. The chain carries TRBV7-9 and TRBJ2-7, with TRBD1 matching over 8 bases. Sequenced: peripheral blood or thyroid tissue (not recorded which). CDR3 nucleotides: TGTGCCAGCAGCCAGGGGGCGGTACTAAACGAGCAGTACTTC. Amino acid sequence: CASSQGAVLNEQYF. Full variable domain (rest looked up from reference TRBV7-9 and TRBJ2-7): DTGVSQNPRHKITKRGQNVTFRCDPISEHNRLYWYRQTLGQGPEFLTYFQNEAQLEKSRLLSDRFSAERPKGSFSTLEIQRTEQGDSAMYLCASSQGAVLNEQYFGPGTRLTVT.